This T cell receptor beta chain was profiled in a study of identical twins. TCRdb re-called the 5' RACE reads with MiXCR, one entry per CDR3 protein. The profile covers hundreds of thousands of distinct CDR3 sequences, with less than 7% appearing a single time and about 2% taken by the ten largest. V was pared by 0 bases and J by 1 base, with 3 bases between. From germline, CDR1 is DFQATT and CDR2 SNEGSKA (reference sequence). This CDR3 comprises 13 residues. The sample holds a few counts of this clonotype. It may be a read error: a sequence one base away is much more abundant. The specimen sequenced was naive T cells sorted from blood. V and J are TRBV20-1 and TRBJ2-2; D is unclear. This TCR was sampled from a man younger than 35 in good health. CDR3 nucleotide sequence: TGCAGTGCTAGAGAACAGAACACCGGGGAGCTGTTTTTT. Its translation is CSAREQNTGELFF.